One and the same sample provided the 30 T cell receptor beta chains below, sequenced in a study of OX40 agonist ivuxolimab in advanced cancers. Profiled with immunoSEQ multiplex PCR; TCRdb holds only in-frame clones, not every one. The table shows about 32,000 clones, with more than 70% occurring only once. The sample in question was CD4+ or CD8+ T cells sorted from blood, obtained in a trial of the OX40 agonist ivuxolimab. The receptors were gathered from an adult with an advanced solid tumor such as melanoma, head and neck, liver or kidney cancer.

The gene calls are TRBV7-9 and TRBJ2-1, with 7 bases matching TRBD2. CDR1 is SEHNR and CDR2 is FQNEAQ in the germline V gene (reference sequence). This CDR3 has 14 amino acids. Trimming at V came to 8 bases and at J to 5 bases, leaving 9 bases not matched to a gene. The CDR3: CASVGSSGNNEQFF. In DNA, the CDR3 is TGTGCCAGCGTGGGGTCTAGCGGTAACAATGAGCAGTTCTTC.

The chain has TRBV6-4 and TRBJ1-5; no firm D call. The germline V gene has CDR1 MRHNA and CDR2 SNTAGT. CDR3 length: 12 residues. V shed 8 bases and J shed 6 bases, with 11 bases lying between them. The CDR3 DNA reads as TGTGCCAGCTCCGAAACCCGTCAGCCCCAGCATTTT. Amino acid sequence: CASSETRQPQHF.

The CDR3 protein is CASSPGVATGEQFF. As DNA, the CDR3 is TGCGCCAGCAGCCCCGGGGTGGCTACCGGTGAGCAGTTCTTC. The chain recombines TRBV4-1 with TRBJ2-1, with D maybe TRBD2 (5 bases). Germline CDR1 is MGHRA and CDR2 is YSYEKL. Trimming removed 4 bases from V and 9 bases from J, with 16 bases in between. The length of the CDR3 is 14 residues.

This rearrangement joins TRBV27 to TRBJ2-5; weak D call: TRBD1 (5 bases). In germline, CDR1 is MNHEY, CDR2 SMNVEV (reference sequence). V lost 3 bases and J lost 4, with 12 bases in between. The CDR3 has 14 residues. DNA of the CDR3: TGTGCCAGCAGTTTCAGCGCAGGGTTAGAGACCCAGTACTTC. Translating gives CASSFSAGLETQYF.

Comments on this clone: Distinct nucleotide sequences in the sample also encode this CDR3. The chain carries TRBV27 and TRBJ1-5; no clear D. The length of the CDR3 is 13 residues. The V gene lost 2 bases and the J gene lost 1 base, with 3 bases spanning the gap. Per germline, CDR1 MNHEY and CDR2 SMNVEV (reference sequence). The CDR3 nucleotides read TGTGCCAGCAGTTTAGGAAGCAATCAGCCCCAGCATTTT. Amino acid sequence: CASSLGSNQPQHF.

This clone showed up just a few times. The chain has TRBV7-9 and TRBJ2-2; tentative D call: TRBD1 (9 bases). Trimming shortened V by 11 bases and J by 2 bases, and 18 bases separated the two germline ends. CDR3 size: 15 residues. The germline V gene encodes CDR1 SEHNR and CDR2 FQNEAQ (reference sequence). The CDR3 protein is CASGGDRANTGELFF. DNA of the CDR3: TGTGCCTCGGGAGGGGACAGGGCCAACACCGGGGAGCTGTTTTTT.

This clone was detected once. The rearrangement uses TRBV28 and TRBJ2-7; unclear D gene. V gave up 2 bases and J gave up 3 bases, with 5 bases separating them. From germline, CDR1 is MDHEN and CDR2 SYDVKM. The CDR3 spans 12 residues. CDR3 residues: CASSLPLYEQYF. The CDR3 nucleotides are TGTGCCAGCAGTTTACCCCTCTACGAGCAGTACTTC.

J is TRBJ2-1 and V is TRBV5-6; the match to TRBD2 covers 14 bases. The CDR3 sequence is 18 residues long. The junction had 9 bases not matched to a gene; V was cut back by 1 base and J by 6 bases. Per germline, CDR1 SGHDT and CDR2 YYEEEE. CDR3 protein: CASSLWVTGTSGSNEQFF. CDR3 DNA: TGTGCCAGCAGCTTGTGGGTTACCGGGACTAGCGGGAGCAATGAGCAGTTCTTC.

This CDR3 reads CASSPRTSGSSYNEQFF. The CDR3 nucleotides read TGTGCCAGCAGTCCCCGGACTAGCGGGAGCTCCTACAATGAGCAGTTCTTC. This sequence joins TRBV28 and TRBJ2-1; 13 nucleotides align to TRBD2. The CDR3 is 17 residues long. V lost 5 bases, J lost 0 bases, and 4 bases stayed unmatched. Germline V CDR1 and CDR2: MDHEN, SYDVKM.

The chain couples TRBV28 to TRBJ2-5, with unresolved D. Trimming cost V 5 bases and J 5 bases, with 18 bases left between them. From germline, CDR1 is MDHEN and CDR2 SYDVKM. This CDR3 contains 15 residues. The CDR3 sequence: CASSTAPGVWETQYF. In DNA form, the CDR3 reads TGTGCCAGCAGTACCGCCCCTGGGGTCTGGGAGACCCAGTACTTC.

The V and J genes are TRBV7-9 and TRBJ2-7; 7 nucleotides align to TRBD2. This CDR3 has 13 residues. V was clipped by 5 bases and J by 2 bases; unmatched bases: 3. Germline CDR1 is SEHNR and CDR2 is FQNEAQ (reference sequence). The CDR3 loop is CASSTGLTYEQYF. The CDR3 nucleotides are TGTGCCAGCAGCACGGGACTAACCTACGAGCAGTACTTC. Full variable domain (outside the CDR3, taken from reference TRBV7-9 and TRBJ2-7): DTGVSQNPRHKITKRGQNVTFRCDPISEHNRLYWYRQTLGQGPEFLTYFQNEAQLEKSRLLSDRFSAERPKGSFSTLEIQRTEQGDSAMYLCASSTGLTYEQYFGPGTRLTVT.

The chain employs TRBV15 and TRBJ1-6; possible D gene TRBD1, 5 bases. The CDR3 runs 14 residues. Germline CDR1 is LNHNV and CDR2 is YYDKDF (reference sequence). V lost 3 bases, J lost 10 bases, and 13 bases lay in between. CDR3 protein: CATSSRAEGSPLHF. CDR3 DNA sequence: TGTGCCACCAGCAGCAGGGCTGAAGGGTCACCCCTCCACTTT.

The chain is built from TRBV7-9 and TRBJ2-2; TRBD2 might be the D (6 bases). Trimming removed 6 bases from V and 0 bases from J, with 8 bases in between. The CDR3 has 14 residues. Germline values: CDR1 SEHNR, CDR2 FQNEAQ (reference sequence). The CDR3 is CASRGGTNTGELFF. CDR3 coding DNA: TGTGCCAGCAGAGGCGGGACGAACACCGGGGAGCTGTTTTTT. The variable domain in full, completed from reference TRBV7-9 and TRBJ2-2, reads DTGVSQNPRHKITKRGQNVTFRCDPISEHNRLYWYRQTLGQGPEFLTYFQNEAQLEKSRLLSDRFSAERPKGSFSTLEIQRTEQGDSAMYLCASRGGTNTGELFFGEGSRLTVL.

The chain couples TRBV27 to TRBJ2-7; TRBD2 is a possible D gene (7 bases). This CDR3 comprises 13 residues. Germline assignment: CDR1 MNHEY and CDR2 SMNVEV (reference sequence). Trimming shortened V by 6 bases and J by 3 bases, and 12 bases separated the two germline ends. The CDR3 sequence: CASRWGGSYEQYF. CDR3 DNA: TGTGCCAGCAGGTGGGGGGGCAGCTACGAGCAGTACTTC.

For the CDR3, the DNA is TGTGCCAGCTCACCCGGGGCCCTAGCGACCGGGGAGCTGTTTTTT. Translated, it gives CASSPGALATGELFF. V and J are TRBV18 and TRBJ2-2, with a possible D match to TRBD2 (6 bases). The germline V gene encodes CDR1 KGHSH and CDR2 LQKENI. CDR3 size: 15 residues. Trimming pared 3 bases from V and 5 bases from J, leaving 13 bases between.

This chain joins TRBV4-1 and TRBJ2-1; perhaps TRBD1 as D (5 bases). The CDR3 covers 14 residues. The V end lost 0 bases, the J end lost 8 bases, and 11 bases lay between the germline ends. Looked up from germline, CDR1 is MGHRA and CDR2 is YSYEKL. The CDR3 here is CASSQDSGLYEQFF. DNA of the CDR3: TGCGCCAGCAGCCAAGATTCAGGGCTTTATGAGCAGTTCTTC.

The V gene is TRBV19, the J gene TRBJ2-7; TRBD2 agrees at 7 bases. CDR1 and CDR2 (germline): LNHDA, SQIVND (reference sequence). This CDR3 is built from 15 residues. V shed 1 base, J shed 2 bases, and the junction held 5 bases outside the gene matches. Here the CDR3 DNA reads TGTGCCAGTAGTATAGGGTCTAGCGGTACCTACGAGCAGTACTTC. Its translation is CASSIGSSGTYEQYF.

The chain is built from TRBV27 and TRBJ2-5; D gene ambiguous. The V end lost 1 base, the J end lost 2 bases, and 5 bases lay between the germline ends. The CDR3 loop spans 13 amino acids. The germline V gene encodes CDR1 MNHEY and CDR2 SMNVEV (reference sequence). CDR3 in amino acids: CASSLYAQETQYF. The CDR3 coding sequence is TGTGCCAGCAGTTTATACGCTCAAGAGACCCAGTACTTC.

This clone is a singleton in its sample. The V call is TRBV5-1, the J call TRBJ2-2; the D is unclear. V lost 4 bases and J 1 base, leaving 5 bases between the germline ends. This CDR3 is built from 13 residues. Germline CDR1 and CDR2: SGHRS and YFSETQ. The CDR3 sequence is CASSRENTGELFF. The CDR3 bases are TGCGCCAGCAGCCGCGAGAACACCGGGGAGCTGTTTTTT.

The chain combines TRBV6-5 with TRBJ2-7; D might be TRBD1 (6 bases). The CDR3 is 13 residues long. The V end lost 5 bases, the J end lost 2 bases, and 10 bases lay between the germline ends. Germline V lookup: CDR1 MNHEY, CDR2 SVGAGI. The CDR3 sequence: CASSPDSTYEQYF. The CDR3 region has the DNA TGTGCCAGCAGTCCGGACAGTACCTACGAGCAGTACTTC.

The chain employs TRBV28 and TRBJ2-7, with D maybe TRBD2 (6 bases). The CDR3 runs to 12 residues. V dropped 5 bases and J dropped 7 bases, with 12 bases sitting between them. In germline, CDR1 is MDHEN, CDR2 SYDVKM. The chain's CDR3 is CASSPILAEQYF. The CDR3 DNA follows: TGTGCCAGCAGTCCCATTCTAGCGGAGCAGTACTTC.

This sequence joins TRBV2 and TRBJ1-1, with TRBD1 as a possible D gene (6 bases). The length of the CDR3 is 15 residues. Germline lookup yields CDR1 SNHLY and CDR2 FYNNEI. Trimming removed 6 bases at V and 4 bases at J, with 18 bases between. CDR3 in amino acids: CASSAGTGLATEAFF. For the CDR3, the DNA is TGTGCCAGCAGCGCCGGCACAGGGCTGGCCACTGAAGCTTTCTTT.

The J gene is TRBJ1-1, the V gene TRBV7-9; a weak D match, TRBD1 (6 bases). This CDR3 is 15 amino acids long. Germline V gene data show CDR1 as SEHNR and CDR2 as FQNEAQ (reference sequence). The ends were cut back, 5 bases at V and 1 base at J, with 14 bases in the middle. The CDR3 nucleotides are TGTGCCAGCAGCCTCGGACAGCCCGGGAACACTGAAGCTTTCTTT. The encoded protein is CASSLGQPGNTEAFF.

The chain joins TRBV6-5 to TRBJ1-5; D perhaps matches TRBD1 (6 bases). V lost 10 bases and J 0 bases, leaving 16 bases between the germline ends. Germline loops: CDR1 MNHEY, CDR2 SVGAGI. The CDR3 is 15 residues long. The CDR3 region has the DNA TGTGCCACCCGGGGGCGCGGGGATAGCAATCAGCCCCAGCATTTT. It translates to CATRGRGDSNQPQHF.

The chain links TRBV19 to TRBJ1-1, with D perhaps TRBD1 (6 bases). Per germline, CDR1 LNHDA and CDR2 SQIVND (reference sequence). Trimming removed 10 bases at V and 1 base at J, with 16 bases between. The CDR3 runs to 14 residues. The CDR3 nucleotides are TGTGCCACCACGAGGGGGGGAGAGAACACTGAAGCTTTCTTT. This sequence encodes CATTRGGENTEAFF.

The chain has TRBV6-1 and TRBJ2-5, with a tentative D call TRBD1 (7 bases). The V end lost 8 bases, the J end lost 5 bases, and 15 bases lay between the germline ends. The CDR3 loop spans 13 amino acids. Germline V gives CDR1 MNHNS, CDR2 SASEGT. The chain's CDR3 is CASAGGSGETQYF. The CDR3 region has the DNA TGTGCCAGCGCAGGGGGGAGTGGGGAGACCCAGTACTTC.

V usage is TRBV28 and J usage is TRBJ2-1, with a possible D match to TRBD2 (5 bases). In germline, CDR1 is MDHEN, CDR2 SYDVKM. Trimming stripped 3 bases from V and 4 bases from J, with 10 bases between. The CDR3 covers 14 residues. CDR3 sequence reads: CASSLEELYNEQFF. In nucleotides, the CDR3 is TGTGCCAGCAGTTTGGAGGAATTGTACAATGAGCAGTTCTTC.

This chain joins TRBV5-4 and TRBJ2-7; tentatively, D is TRBD1 (6 bases). Trimming pared 3 bases from V and 0 bases from J, leaving 16 bases between. The CDR3 is made up of 16 amino acids. Germline V gene data show CDR1 as SGHNT and CDR2 as YYREEE (reference sequence). Written as DNA, the CDR3 is TGTGCCAGCAGCTCGGGAAGACAGGTCGGCTCCTACGAGCAGTACTTC. Translated, it gives CASSSGRQVGSYEQYF.

This rearrangement joins TRBV10-3 to TRBJ2-5, with 7 bases lining up with TRBD1. The CDR3 is 17 residues long. Per germline, CDR1 ENHRY and CDR2 SYGVKD. Trimming removed 0 bases from V and 2 bases from J; junction bases left unmatched: 9. In DNA, the CDR3 is TGTGCCATCAGTGAGTCGGGACAGATAGGGGAGCAAGAGACCCAGTACTTC. Translation: CAISESGQIGEQETQYF.

The V gene is TRBV6-5, the J gene TRBJ2-1; D possibly corresponds to TRBD2 (7 bases). Trimming removed 11 bases from V and 5 bases from J, with 22 bases in between. Per the germline V gene, CDR1 is MNHEY and CDR2 is SVGAGI. The CDR3 runs to 15 residues. The CDR3 reads CAASLGGGGHNEQFF. The CDR3, as DNA: TGTGCCGCCTCGCTTGGGGGCGGGGGACACAATGAGCAGTTCTTC.